This T cell receptor beta chain came from a study of blood T cell repertoires in COVID-19. Across the whole study: Researchers got acute and convalescent COVID-19 samples from the United States, Italy and Spain. The cDNA or gDNA used as material had been derived from T cells, B-cell-depleted T cells, or PBMCs.

Enrolment of Seattle patients took place during active infection, and they were followed longitudinally. Authors' methods: Estimation of nucleated cell counts was performed using reference gene primer amplification. The method was immunoSEQ multiplex PCR; TCRdb's version includes in-frame clones alone and lacks a portion of them. V and J calls and clone size follow that table, whereas D and trimming were derived from the DNA. The sample contains fewer than 350,000 clones, 80% to 95% of which appear only once. This CDR3 has 13 amino acids. The germline V gene encodes CDR1 KGHSH and CDR2 LQKENI. The trim removed 6 bases at V and 3 bases at J, leaving 3 bases unmatched.

The source of this sequence is a woman in her 30s with COVID-19, enrolled during active disease. Source material: peripheral blood. J is TRBJ1-1 and V is TRBV18; 8 bases agree with TRBD1. The CDR3, as DNA: TGTGCCAGCTCGACAGGGGAGGACACTGAAGCTTTCTTT. Its translation is CASSTGEDTEAFF.